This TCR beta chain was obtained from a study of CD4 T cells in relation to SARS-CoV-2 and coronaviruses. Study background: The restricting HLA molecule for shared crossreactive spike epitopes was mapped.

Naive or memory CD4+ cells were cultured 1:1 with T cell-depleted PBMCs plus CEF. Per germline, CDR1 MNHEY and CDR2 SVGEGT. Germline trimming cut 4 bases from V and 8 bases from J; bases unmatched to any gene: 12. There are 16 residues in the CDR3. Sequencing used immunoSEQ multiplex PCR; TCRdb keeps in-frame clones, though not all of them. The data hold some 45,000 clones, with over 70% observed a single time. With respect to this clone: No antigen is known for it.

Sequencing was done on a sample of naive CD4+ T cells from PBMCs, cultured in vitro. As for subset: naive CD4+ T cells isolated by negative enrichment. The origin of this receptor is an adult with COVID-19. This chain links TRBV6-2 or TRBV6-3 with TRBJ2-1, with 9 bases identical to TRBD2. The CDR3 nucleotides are TGTGCCAGCAGTTTCGGTAGCGGGAGTATGGGCGATGAGCAGTTCTTC. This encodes CASSFGSGSMGDEQFF.